This entry is about one T cell receptor beta chain. Its antigen remains unidentified. No qualities accompany the bases; no much larger clone lies one base away. Adults with ileal or ileocolonic Crohn's disease and an indication for ileocolonic resection were eligible for inclusion. Whole ileal mucosal biopsies were kept frozen at -80 degrees C prior to DNA extraction. Genomic DNA was extracted from frozen whole biopsies with a TRizol-based method and quantified on a NanoDrop 2000 spectrophotometer. The record originates from a study of T cell repertoires in ileal Crohn's disease (dated 2019 in TCRdb). Regarding the research as a whole: The median duration of disease was roughly eight years, and at the time of surgery around 36% of patients were active smokers. Surgery was performed for a complication in all patients, with stricturing disease in approximately 60% and penetrating disease in approximately 40%. Postoperative therapy was given to about half of the patients, with thiopurines administered to about ten patients and anti-TNF agents administered to 15 to 20 patients. TCR repertoire analysis was done in 57 Crohn's disease patients from a prospective multicentre cohort. Running in parallel with the study was a multicentre cohort set up to find predictors of early endoscopic recurrence following ileocolonic resection. A Rutgeerts score above i0 was used to define endoscopic postoperative recurrence. A total of some 150 mucosal samples from approximately 60 patients were sequenced, collected from several sites on the surgical specimen and at postoperative endoscopy.

Summary of the overall study and its limitations: A significantly higher proportion of clonal expansions was observed in active smokers at surgery than in non-smokers (roughly 27% vs 19%, p=0.02). Mucosal CD4 and CD8 T cells were sorted and sequenced only in a subgroup of patients, whose size was not stated. More high-frequency clones were carried by sorted CD8 T cells than by CD4 T cells, suggesting that mucosal expansions were mainly CD8. Higher high-frequency clone percentages at surgery were associated with endoscopic recurrence; all patients with clonality above 26.8% (18/57) had recurrence.

V is pared back by 3 bases and J by 4 bases, with 13 bases lying between the germline termini. Reading from cysteine to phenylalanine, the CDR3 counts 15 amino acids. The DNA shown is the 45-base CDR3, in frame from base 1. The germline V gene supplies CDR1 MGHRA and CDR2 YSYEKL. Roughly 0.55 micrograms of biopsy DNA per sample were submitted for commercial TCRB immunosequencing. A two-step, amplification bias-controlled multiplex PCR was used by Adaptive Biotechnology to amplify CDR3 regions from genomic DNA. The first PCR used primers for every V and J gene segment; the second PCR added barcodes and Illumina adapters. CDR3 libraries were sequenced on an Illumina instrument. Turning to the authors' computational methods: Analysis combined the vendor-provided pipelines with custom analysis of raw data in R/Bioconductor under R version 3.3.0. Clonality, ranging from 0 to 1, was calculated as the inverse of the normalised Shannon entropy of all productive clones. The repertoire share taken up by the top 100 clones defined high-frequency clones, and only clones that passed a 95% confidence test were kept. Repertoire diversity was measured with the Simpson index, and overlap between samples was measured with the Morisita-Horn index. TCRdb retrieved this table from immuneACCESS and kept in-frame rearrangements only. Not all clones are present; in checked studies, unresolved V genes account for under half, and no reason is known for the remainder. That table furnishes V, J and clone size, whereas the DNA furnished D and trimming. Recorded for this sample are 6,800 or so clones; 65% to 85% of them occurred a single time. The ten largest clones take up less than 3.5% of the sample.

In this chain, TRBV4-1 is recombined with TRBJ2-1; the D gene is perhaps TRBD2, on 6 matching bases. The clonotype originates from an adult with Crohn's disease. The specimen was ileal tissue. The DNA sequence follows: TGCGCCAGCAGCCAGGAGGGGCGAGGGTACAATGAGCAGTTCTTC. It codes for CASSQEGRGYNEQFF.